The rows below give T cell receptor beta chains drawn from one sample of a study of blood T cell repertoires in COVID-19. Only in-frame clones appear in the TCRdb table, and some are missing; sequencing was by immunoSEQ multiplex PCR. The sample includes 150,000 to 200,000 clones, about 90% of them seen just once. The sample consisted of PBMCs or T cells enriched from blood (not recorded which). These receptors were taken from a woman in her late teens or twenties who had recovered from COVID-19. CDR3s include the opening cysteine and the closing phenylalanine or tryptophan. The D gene is left open where the match is weak. Not all rows give a size; the values are once, few, many and, for expanded clones, a class.

clone size: NA
D gene: NA
V gene: TRBV10-3
J gene: TRBJ1-1
CDR3 protein: CAISDTTPSEAFF
CDR3 DNA: TGTGCCATCAGTGACACCACACCGTCTGAAGCTTTCTTT

clone size: NA
D gene: TRBD1
V gene: TRBV11-3
J gene: TRBJ2-2
CDR3 protein: CASSWGQANTGELFF
CDR3 DNA: TGTGCCAGCAGCTGGGGACAGGCGAACACCGGGGAGCTGTTTTTT

clone size: NA
D gene: TRBD1
V gene: TRBV13
J gene: TRBJ2-3
CDR3 protein: CASSLHRGLGDTQYF
CDR3 DNA: TGTGCCAGCAGCTTGCACAGGGGGCTCGGAGATACGCAGTATTTT

clone size: many
D gene: NA
V gene: TRBV10-3
J gene: TRBJ1-3
CDR3 protein: CAISESRGGNTIYF
CDR3 DNA: TGTGCCATCAGTGAGTCGCGAGGGGGAAACACCATATATTTT

clone size: NA
D gene: NA
V gene: TRBV28
J gene: TRBJ1-6
CDR3 protein: CASSVSGQPRNSPLHF
CDR3 DNA: TGTGCCAGCAGTGTGAGTGGACAGCCGAGGAATTCACCCCTCCACTTT

clone size: NA
D gene: TRBD2
V gene: TRBV9
J gene: TRBJ2-5
CDR3 protein: CASSPHSGERETQYF
CDR3 DNA: TGTGCCAGCAGCCCACACAGCGGGGAAAGAGAGACCCAGTACTTC

clone size: NA
D gene: NA
V gene: TRBV7-2
J gene: TRBJ1-4
CDR3 protein: CASSALGATNEKLFF
CDR3 DNA: TGTGCCAGCAGCGCCCTAGGGGCGACCAATGAAAAACTGTTTTTT

clone size: NA
D gene: NA
V gene: TRBV7-2
J gene: TRBJ2-3
CDR3 protein: CASSSVALGGGDTQYF
CDR3 DNA: TGTGCCAGCAGCTCCGTAGCTTTGGGAGGTGGAGATACGCAGTATTTT

clone size: NA
D gene: NA
V gene: TRBV24-1
J gene: TRBJ2-2
CDR3 protein: CATSDRGTANTGELFF
CDR3 DNA: TGTGCCACCAGTGATAGGGGGACCGCTAACACCGGGGAGCTGTTTTTT

clone size: NA
D gene: NA
V gene: TRBV5-8
J gene: TRBJ2-3
CDR3 protein: CASSLNRVPDTQYF
CDR3 DNA: TGTGCCAGCAGCTTAAACAGGGTCCCAGATACGCAGTATTTT

clone size: NA
D gene: TRBD2
V gene: TRBV5-1
J gene: TRBJ2-1
CDR3 protein: CASSWTSGGNEQFF
CDR3 DNA: TGCGCCAGCAGCTGGACTAGCGGGGGGAATGAGCAGTTCTTC

clone size: once
D gene: TRBD1
V gene: TRBV27
J gene: TRBJ1-4
CDR3 protein: CASSLQGVNEKLFF
CDR3 DNA: TGTGCCAGCAGCCTACAGGGGGTGAATGAAAAACTGTTTTTT

clone size: once
D gene: NA
V gene: TRBV21-1
J gene: TRBJ1-2
CDR3 protein: CASTLRGGVTDYGYTF
CDR3 DNA: TGTGCCAGCACCTTGCGAGGGGGGGTCACGGACTATGGCTACACCTTC

clone size: NA
D gene: TRBD1
V gene: TRBV3-1/TRBV3-2
J gene: TRBJ2-6
CDR3 protein: CASSQWDSPSGANVLTF
CDR3 DNA: TGTGCCAGCAGCCAATGGGACAGCCCCTCTGGGGCCAACGTCCTGACTTTC

clone size: NA
D gene: NA
V gene: TRBV30
J gene: TRBJ1-2
CDR3 protein: CAWITSGFLNYGYTF
CDR3 DNA: TGTGCCTGGATCACCTCGGGATTCTTAAACTATGGCTACACCTTC

clone size: NA
D gene: NA
V gene: TRBV28
J gene: TRBJ2-5
CDR3 protein: CATKSLETQYF
CDR3 DNA: TGTGCCACCAAGAGTCTTGAGACCCAGTACTTC

clone size: NA
D gene: NA
V gene: TRBV18
J gene: TRBJ2-5
CDR3 protein: CASSPVGDDGGETQYF
CDR3 DNA: TGTGCCAGCTCACCGGTTGGGGACGACGGGGGAGAGACCCAGTACTTC

clone size: NA
D gene: NA
V gene: TRBV13
J gene: TRBJ2-1
CDR3 protein: CASSWSSYNEQFF
CDR3 DNA: TGTGCCAGCAGCTGGAGCTCCTACAATGAGCAGTTCTTC

clone size: NA
D gene: NA
V gene: TRBV19
J gene: TRBJ1-2
CDR3 protein: CASKTERKHGYTF
CDR3 DNA: TGTGCCAGTAAGACGGAGAGGAAGCATGGCTACACCTTC

clone size: few
D gene: NA
V gene: TRBV19
J gene: TRBJ1-4
CDR3 protein: CASSFRRTNEKLFF
CDR3 DNA: TGTGCCAGTAGTTTCAGGCGCACCAATGAAAAACTGTTTTTT

clone size: once
D gene: NA
V gene: TRBV2
J gene: TRBJ1-2
CDR3 protein: CASSEAAAVVGGYTF
CDR3 DNA: TGTGCCAGCAGTGAAGCGGCCGCGGTCGTCGGGGGCTACACCTTC

clone size: NA
D gene: TRBD2
V gene: TRBV19
J gene: TRBJ2-5
CDR3 protein: CASSIGPLAGVETQYF
CDR3 DNA: TGTGCCAGTAGTATAGGCCCCCTGGCGGGGGTGGAGACCCAGTACTTC

clone size: few
D gene: NA
V gene: TRBV27
J gene: TRBJ1-4
CDR3 protein: CASSLQFATNEKLFF
CDR3 DNA: TGTGCCAGCAGTTTGCAGTTTGCAACTAATGAAAAACTGTTTTTT

clone size: NA
D gene: NA
V gene: TRBV21-1
J gene: TRBJ1-1
CDR3 protein: CASHLTGKGRMNTEAFF
CDR3 DNA: TGTGCCAGCCACCTGACAGGGAAAGGGCGGATGAACACTGAAGCTTTCTTT

clone size: once
D gene: TRBD1
V gene: TRBV5-6
J gene: TRBJ2-5
CDR3 protein: CASSLAGTEETQYF
CDR3 DNA: TGTGCCAGCAGCTTGGCCGGGACAGAAGAGACCCAGTACTTC

clone size: once
D gene: NA
V gene: TRBV6-2/TRBV6-3
J gene: TRBJ2-2
CDR3 protein: CASSRGSGELFF
CDR3 DNA: TGTGCCAGCAGCCGCGGGTCCGGGGAGCTGTTTTTT

clone size: NA
D gene: NA
V gene: TRBV29-1
J gene: TRBJ1-1
CDR3 protein: CSADGTYRTEAFF
CDR3 DNA: TGCAGCGCTGACGGTACCTACAGGACTGAAGCTTTCTTT